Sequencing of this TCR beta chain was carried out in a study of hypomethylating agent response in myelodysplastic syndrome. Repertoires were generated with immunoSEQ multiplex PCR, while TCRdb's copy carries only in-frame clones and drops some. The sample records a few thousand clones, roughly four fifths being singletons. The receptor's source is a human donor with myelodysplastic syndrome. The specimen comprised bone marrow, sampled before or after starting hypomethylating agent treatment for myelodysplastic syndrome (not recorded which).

The CDR3, as DNA: TGCGCCAGCAGCGGGGGCCGGGACAGTAGAACTGAAGCTTTCTTT. This gives the protein CASSGGRDSRTEAFF. This chain links TRBV5-1 with TRBJ1-1; 7 bases are a match to TRBD1. V lost 4 bases, J lost 5 bases, and 11 bases stayed unmatched. The CDR3 loop spans 15 amino acids. Germline V gene sequence: CDR1 SGHRS, CDR2 YFSETQ.